Listed here is a single T cell receptor (beta chain). Its specific antigen is unknown. Its ends do not fully match the called genes, so a read error is possible. Libraries were constructed by PCR. Sequencing was carried out with an Illumina HiSeq 2500. TCR library preparation used molecular barcoding, with unique molecular identifiers applied to normalize quantification of the TCRbeta repertoire. TCRdb trimmed public reads at Q25 via fastp, called clones via MiXCR and kept in-frame beta chains. Each CDR3 protein gets just one entry, which takes the most common genes and DNA from the rows behind it. The sample table records hundreds of thousands of distinct CDR3 sequences; about an eighth of these occur just once. The leading ten clones occupy 0.79% of the sample. The sample belongs to a study of T-cell reconstitution after alpha-beta-depleted transplantation in children (dated by TCRdb to the mid-2010s). Broadly, across the study: The study quantitatively tracked T-cell immune reconstitution after TCRalphabeta/CD19-depleted allogeneic hematopoietic cell transplantation in children using TCR repertoire profiling.

The sample's treatment or condition, from its label and the paper: allogeneic hematopoietic cell transplantation with graft depleted of TCRalphabeta T cells and CD19 B cells. TCRalphabeta/CD19-depleted allogeneic hematopoietic cell grafts were given to the transplant recipients, all of whom were children. The paper's findings and limits, for the study overall: In some patients, high TCRbeta diversity at day 60 was attributed to recipient T cells and intrathymic progenitors that had survived conditioning. The apparently early alphabetaT-cell count recovery about two months after transplant was reportedly dependent on only several hundred rapidly expanded clones derived from non-depleted graft cells. Over subsequent months, a decline in hyperexpanded clone frequencies was noted, and after one year, T-cell counts and TCRbeta diversity were mostly ascribed to newly produced T cells.

From the germline V gene (reference sequence), CDR1 is DFQATT and CDR2 is SNEGSKA. Reading from cysteine to phenylalanine, the CDR3 counts 14 amino acids. The entry retains the CDR3 DNA only, 42 bases that are in frame from base 1. This TCR was sampled from a girl under 10 years old with congenital amegakaryocytic thrombocytopenia, due to receive a stem cell transplant. Sequencing used PBMCs, obtained before TCRalphabeta/CD19-depleted stem cell transplant. The rearrangement joined TRBV20-1 to TRBJ2-7; 7 junctional bases match TRBD2. The CDR3 has the sequence CSAGEAGANYEQYF. The DNA sequence reads TGCAGTGCTGGAGAGGCGGGAGCGAACTACGAGCAGTACTTC.